The subject of this entry is one TCR beta chain. The antigen remains undetermined. Sequencing used immunoSEQ multiplex PCR; TCRdb keeps in-frame clones, though not all of them. The table has some 90,000 clones, 87% seen once; the top ten hold over 1.2%. Germline lookup yields CDR1 SQVTM and CDR2 ANQGSEA. Trimming pared 4 bases from V and 6 bases from J, leaving 14 bases between. This CDR3 has 13 amino acids. The sample comes from a study of T cell responses to AZD1222 COVID-19 vaccine. In the study overall: The analysis combined second doses at about 4 or about 12 weeks.

General study findings and limits: Donors, mostly white British, included more females; clonal diversity was possibly underestimated. Samples come after the peak T cell response, not at day 14. AZD1222 recipients seropositive at baseline numbered only 6 or 7.

The V call is TRBV29-1, the J call TRBJ2-3; D not resolved. The origin of this receptor is an adult in good health. The sample here was peripheral blood, taken on day 0 of AZD1222 vaccination. The CDR3 nucleotides are TGCAGCGTTGGGTCACCAGATTCGGATACGCAGTATTTT. It specifies CSVGSPDSDTQYF.